This paragraph reports one TCR beta chain. The CDR3 is made up of 12 amino acids. The V gene's germline CDR1 is MNHNS and CDR2 SASEGT. V lost 3 bases, J lost 7 bases, and 7 bases lay in between. The protocol was immunoSEQ multiplex PCR, while the TCRdb copy is restricted to in-frame clones and leaves out a portion. This table has some 32,000 clones, approximately 90% appearing once. The sample belongs to a study of T cell changes during pregnancy in multiple sclerosis. The clonotype was recovered from a female donor with multiple sclerosis, enrolled in a pregnancy study. The V gene is TRBV6-1, the J gene TRBJ1-5; D ambiguous. The sequences come from CD8+ T cells from peripheral blood mononuclear cells, collected in the second trimester of pregnancy. CDR3 protein: CASSDWHQPQHF. The CDR3 DNA reads as TGTGCCAGCAGTGATTGGCACCAGCCCCAGCATTTT.